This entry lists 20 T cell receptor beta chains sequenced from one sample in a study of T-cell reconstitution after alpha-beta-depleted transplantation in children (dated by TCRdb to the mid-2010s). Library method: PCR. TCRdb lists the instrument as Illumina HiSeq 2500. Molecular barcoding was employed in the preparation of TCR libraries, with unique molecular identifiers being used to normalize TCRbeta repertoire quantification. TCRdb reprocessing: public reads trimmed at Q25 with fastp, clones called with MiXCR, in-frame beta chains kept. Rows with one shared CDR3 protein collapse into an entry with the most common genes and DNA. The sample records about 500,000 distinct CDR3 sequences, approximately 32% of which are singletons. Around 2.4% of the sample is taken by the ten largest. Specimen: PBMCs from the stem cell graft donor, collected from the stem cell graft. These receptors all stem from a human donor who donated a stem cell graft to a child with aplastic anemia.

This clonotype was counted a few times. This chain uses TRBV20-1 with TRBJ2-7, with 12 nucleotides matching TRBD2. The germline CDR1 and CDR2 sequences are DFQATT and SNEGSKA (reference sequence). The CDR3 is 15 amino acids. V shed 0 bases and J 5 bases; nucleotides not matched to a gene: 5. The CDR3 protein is CSARDLAGGQHEQYF. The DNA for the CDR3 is TGCAGTGCTAGAGATCTAGCGGGAGGGCAACACGAGCAGTACTTC.

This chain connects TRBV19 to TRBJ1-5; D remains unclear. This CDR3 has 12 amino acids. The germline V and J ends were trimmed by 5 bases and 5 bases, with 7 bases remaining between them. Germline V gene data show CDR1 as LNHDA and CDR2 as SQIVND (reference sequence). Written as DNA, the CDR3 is TGTGCCAGTAGTTCTGCGTATCAGCCCCAGCATTTT. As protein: CASSSAYQPQHF.

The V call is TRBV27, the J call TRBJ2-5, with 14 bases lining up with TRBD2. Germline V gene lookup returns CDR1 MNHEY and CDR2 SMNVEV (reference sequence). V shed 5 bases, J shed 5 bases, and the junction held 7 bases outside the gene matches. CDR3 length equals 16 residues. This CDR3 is CASSLSGTSGSETQYF. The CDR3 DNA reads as TGTGCCAGCAGTCTCTCCGGGACTAGCGGGAGTGAGACCCAGTACTTC.

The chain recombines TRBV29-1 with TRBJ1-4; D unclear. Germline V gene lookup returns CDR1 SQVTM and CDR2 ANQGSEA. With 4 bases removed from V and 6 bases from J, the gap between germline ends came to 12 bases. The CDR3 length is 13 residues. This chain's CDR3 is CSVGGFGYEKLFF. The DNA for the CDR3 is TGCAGCGTTGGTGGGTTTGGTTATGAAAAACTGTTTTTT.

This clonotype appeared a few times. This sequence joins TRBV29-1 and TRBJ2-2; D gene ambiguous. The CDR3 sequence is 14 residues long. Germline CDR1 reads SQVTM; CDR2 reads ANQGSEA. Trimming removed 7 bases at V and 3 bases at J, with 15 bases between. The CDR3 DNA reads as TGCAGCGCACATGGCGGCGGTTACACCGGGGAGCTGTTTTTT. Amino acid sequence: CSAHGGGYTGELFF.

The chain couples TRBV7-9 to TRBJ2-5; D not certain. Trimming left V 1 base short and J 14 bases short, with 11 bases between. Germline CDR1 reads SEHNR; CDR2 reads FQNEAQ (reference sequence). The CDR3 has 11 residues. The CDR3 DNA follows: TGTGCCAGCAGCTTAGGACCCCAAGCCTACTTC. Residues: CASSLGPQAYF.

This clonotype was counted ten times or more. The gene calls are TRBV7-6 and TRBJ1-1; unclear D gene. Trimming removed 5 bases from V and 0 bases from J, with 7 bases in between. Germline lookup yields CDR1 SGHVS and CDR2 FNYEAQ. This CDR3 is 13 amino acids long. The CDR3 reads CASSVQVNTEAFF. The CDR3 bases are TGTGCCAGCAGCGTTCAAGTGAACACTGAAGCTTTCTTT. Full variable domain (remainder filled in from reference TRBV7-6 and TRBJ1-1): GAGVSQSPRYKVTKRGQDVALRCDPISGHVSLYWYRQALGQGPEFLTYFNYEAQQDKSGLPNDRFSAERPEGSISTLTIQRTEQRDSAMYRCASSVQVNTEAFFGQGTRLTVV.

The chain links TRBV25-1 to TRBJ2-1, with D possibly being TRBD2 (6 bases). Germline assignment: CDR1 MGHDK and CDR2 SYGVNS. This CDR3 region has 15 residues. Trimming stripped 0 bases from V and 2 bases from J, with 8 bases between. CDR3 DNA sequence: TGTGCCAGCAGTGAATATACGGGGGCCTACAATGAGCAGTTCTTC. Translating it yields CASSEYTGAYNEQFF.

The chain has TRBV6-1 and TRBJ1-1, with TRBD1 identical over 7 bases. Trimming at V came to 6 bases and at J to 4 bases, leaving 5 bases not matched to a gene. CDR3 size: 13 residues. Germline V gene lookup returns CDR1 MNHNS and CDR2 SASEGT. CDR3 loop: CASSSPGGTEAFF. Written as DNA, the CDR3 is TGTGCCAGCAGCTCCCCAGGGGGCACTGAAGCTTTCTTT.

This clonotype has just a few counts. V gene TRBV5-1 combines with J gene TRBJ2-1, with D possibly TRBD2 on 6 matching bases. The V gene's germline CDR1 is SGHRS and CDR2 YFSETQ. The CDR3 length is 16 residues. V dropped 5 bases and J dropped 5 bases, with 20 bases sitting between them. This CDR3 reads CASRTGMGSGNNEQFF. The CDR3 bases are TGCGCCAGCAGAACGGGGATGGGTAGCGGCAACAATGAGCAGTTCTTC.

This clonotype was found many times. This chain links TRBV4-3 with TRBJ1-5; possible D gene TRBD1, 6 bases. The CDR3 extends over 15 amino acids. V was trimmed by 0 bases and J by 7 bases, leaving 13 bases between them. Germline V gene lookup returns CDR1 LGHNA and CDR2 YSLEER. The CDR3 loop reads CASSQDKGGGQPQHF. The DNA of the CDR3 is TGCGCCAGCAGCCAAGATAAAGGGGGTGGGCAGCCCCAGCATTTT.

CDR3 protein: CASRMAGSTDTQYF. The DNA of the CDR3 is TGTGCCAGTAGGATGGCAGGGAGCACAGATACGCAGTATTTT. The V and J genes are TRBV27 and TRBJ2-3, with a weak D call TRBD1 (5 bases). Trimming shortened V by 9 bases and J by 0 bases, and 13 bases separated the two germline ends. Germline loops: CDR1 MNHEY, CDR2 SMNVEV (reference sequence). The length of the CDR3 is 14 residues.

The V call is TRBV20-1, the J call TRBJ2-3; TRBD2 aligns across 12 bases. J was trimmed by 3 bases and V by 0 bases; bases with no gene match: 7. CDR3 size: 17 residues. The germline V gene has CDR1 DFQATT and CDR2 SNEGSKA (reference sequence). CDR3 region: CSARDLLAGGPTDTQYF. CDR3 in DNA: TGCAGTGCTAGAGATTTGCTAGCGGGAGGGCCGACAGATACGCAGTATTTT.

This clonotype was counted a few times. The CDR3 is CASSLGQHSGHQPQHF. The CDR3 nucleotides read TGTGCCAGCAGCTTAGGACAACACTCGGGCCATCAGCCCCAGCATTTT. The rearrangement uses TRBV7-9 and TRBJ1-5; D ambiguous. V gave up 1 base and J gave up 5 bases, with 15 bases separating them. Per germline, CDR1 SEHNR and CDR2 FQNEAQ (reference sequence). The CDR3 totals 16 residues.

The CDR3 region has the DNA TGCGCCAGCAGCTTTCATAGGGAGACCCAGTACTTC. Translation: CASSFHRETQYF. The V call is TRBV5-1, the J call TRBJ2-5; D gene ambiguous. The germline gives CDR1 SGHRS, CDR2 YFSETQ. The CDR3 totals 12 residues. V gave up 2 bases and J gave up 5 bases, with 7 bases separating them.

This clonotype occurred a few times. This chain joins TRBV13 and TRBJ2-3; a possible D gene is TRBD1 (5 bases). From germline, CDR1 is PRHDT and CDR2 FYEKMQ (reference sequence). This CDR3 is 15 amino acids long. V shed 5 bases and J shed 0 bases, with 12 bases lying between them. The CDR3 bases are TGTGCCAGCAGCCCCAGGCAGGGAAGCACAGATACGCAGTATTTT. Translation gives CASSPRQGSTDTQYF. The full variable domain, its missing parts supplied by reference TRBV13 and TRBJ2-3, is AAGVIQSPRHLIKEKRETATLKCYPIPRHDTVYWYQQGPGQDPQFLISFYEKMQSDKGSIPDRFSAQQFSDYHSELNMSSLELGDSALYFCASSPRQGSTDTQYFGPGTRLTVL.

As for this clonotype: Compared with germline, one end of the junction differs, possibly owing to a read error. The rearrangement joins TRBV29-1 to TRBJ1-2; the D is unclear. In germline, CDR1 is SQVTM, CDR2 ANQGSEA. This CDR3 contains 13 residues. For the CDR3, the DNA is TGCAGCCTTGAACCCCAGCCGGGCTATGGCTACACCTTC. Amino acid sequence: CSLEPQPGYGYTF.

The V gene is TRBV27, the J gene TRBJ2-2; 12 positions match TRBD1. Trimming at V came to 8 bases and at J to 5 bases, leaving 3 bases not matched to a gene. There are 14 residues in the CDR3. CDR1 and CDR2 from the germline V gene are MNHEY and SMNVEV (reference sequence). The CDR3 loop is CASRDRGHTGELFF. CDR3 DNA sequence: TGTGCCAGCCGGGACAGGGGGCATACCGGGGAGCTGTTTTTT.

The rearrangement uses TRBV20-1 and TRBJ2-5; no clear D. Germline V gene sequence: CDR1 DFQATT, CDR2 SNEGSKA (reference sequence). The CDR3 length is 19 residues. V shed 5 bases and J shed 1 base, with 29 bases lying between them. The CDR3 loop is CSARPRSYGSSTIQETQYF. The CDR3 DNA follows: TGCAGTGCTCGTCCCCGGAGTTATGGTAGCAGCACCATCCAAGAGACCCAGTACTTC.

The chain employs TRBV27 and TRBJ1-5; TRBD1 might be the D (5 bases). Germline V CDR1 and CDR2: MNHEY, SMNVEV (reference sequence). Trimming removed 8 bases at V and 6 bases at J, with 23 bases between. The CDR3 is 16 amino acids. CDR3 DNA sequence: TGTGCCAGCTCTATTGGGCAGGGTGGGGTAGGTCAGCCCCAGCATTTT. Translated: CASSIGQGGVGQPQHF.